This record concerns one TCR beta chain sequence. The antigen is undetermined. This sample is drawn from a study of cytomegalovirus exposure and HLA in healthy donors. Whole-study findings and limits: Within the data, a cluster of highly shared sequence variants was likely a sequencing artifact. According to the study, around 160 TCR beta chains were cytomegalovirus-associated. Later, TCR association rates were found to vary by HLA locus, highest for DRB1 and lowest for HLA-C.

Each donor was nominally healthy when sampled (though unrecorded immune exposures were likely). The PCR contained 60 Vbeta and 13 Jbeta primers. TCRdb's table, derived via immunoSEQ multiplex PCR, lists solely in-frame clones and lacks some. The sample shows fewer than 60,000 clones, 70% to 85% of them seen only once. The CDR3 totals 15 residues. CDR1 and CDR2 (germline): SGHDT, YYEEEE. Trimming cost V 0 bases and J 4 bases, with 11 bases left between them. J is TRBJ2-1 and V is TRBV5-6, with D perhaps matching TRBD1 (5 bases). The sample taken for sequencing was PBMCs. The origin of this receptor is a man aged 50 to 60 in good health and CMV-seronegative. The CDR3 coding sequence is TGTGCCAGCAGCTTGGTACAGGTTGTGTACAATGAGCAGTTCTTC. It specifies CASSLVQVVYNEQFF.